The 23 T cell receptor beta chains listed next were all sequenced from one sample in a study of blood T cell repertoires in COVID-19. Produced via immunoSEQ multiplex PCR; TCRdb's table is partial and in-frame only. The table has roughly 500,000 clones, 70% to 90% seen once; the top ten hold more than 3%. The sample consisted of peripheral blood. The source is a human donor in a cohort sampled during active COVID-19.

The rearrangement links TRBV6-2 or TRBV6-3 to TRBJ2-3, with D maybe TRBD1 (5 bases). V lost 2 bases to trimming and J lost 5 bases, with 17 bases between them. Germline assignment: CDR1 MNHEY and CDR2 SVGEGT. The CDR3 has 16 residues. The CDR3 nucleotides are TGTGCCAGCAGTTACGGTCCAGGAGAAAGGGGAGATACGCAGTATTTT. Translated: CASSYGPGERGDTQYF.

The rearrangement links TRBV6-5 to TRBJ1-4; 9 positions agree with TRBD1. With V trimmed by 4 bases and J by 9 bases, 12 bases remained unmatched. The CDR3 loop spans 16 amino acids. Germline V lookup: CDR1 MNHEY, CDR2 SVGAGI. CDR3 sequence: CASSSRQGGGFQKLFF. In nucleotides, the CDR3 is TGTGCCAGCAGTTCACGACAGGGGGGGGGTTTTCAAAAACTGTTTTTT.

The V gene is TRBV6-5, the J gene TRBJ1-1; tentatively, D is TRBD1 (6 bases). Trimming took off 0 bases at V and 8 bases at J, with 7 bases between the two ends. Germline CDR1 MNHEY, CDR2 SVGAGI. The CDR3 loop spans 12 amino acids. In DNA form, the CDR3 reads TGTGCCAGCAGTTACTCCCAGGGGGAAGCTTTCTTT. Translated, it gives CASSYSQGEAFF.

The rearrangement links TRBV13 to TRBJ2-5, with 11 bases that match TRBD2. V trimming: 4 bases; J trimming: 5 bases; junction bases outside the gene matches: 9. The germline V gene encodes CDR1 PRHDT and CDR2 FYEKMQ (reference sequence). The CDR3 extends over 16 amino acids. The CDR3 region has the DNA TGTGCCAGCAGCTCGATCCTAGCGGGAGGTACGGAGACCCAGTACTTC. Translation: CASSSILAGGTETQYF.

The chain carries TRBV6-4 and TRBJ1-2, with TRBD1 identical over 9 bases. This CDR3 comprises 14 residues. The germline V gene has CDR1 MRHNA and CDR2 SNTAGT. V lost 5 bases, J lost 6 bases, and 7 bases stayed unmatched. The CDR3 protein is CASSPNGQGNGYTF. As DNA, the CDR3 is TGTGCCAGCAGTCCTAATGGACAGGGGAATGGCTACACCTTC.

The J gene is TRBJ1-4, the V gene TRBV19; D is unclear. Germline V gene data show CDR1 as LNHDA and CDR2 as SQIVND (reference sequence). The ends were cut back, 5 bases at V and 6 bases at J, with 22 bases in the middle. This CDR3 comprises 17 residues. DNA for the CDR3: TGTGCCAGTAGTCTCGTTCCCCGGCAGGTTCGCCATGAAAAACTGTTTTTT. Encoded protein: CASSLVPRQVRHEKLFF.

DNA for the CDR3: TGTGCCACCAGTGGCGGGACCCAAGAGACCCAGTACTTC. The encoded protein is CATSGGTQETQYF. The chain combines TRBV24-1 with TRBJ2-5; D perhaps matches TRBD2 (6 bases). Trimming took 5 bases from V and 1 from J, leaving 7 bases between them. The germline V gene encodes CDR1 KGHDR and CDR2 SFDVKD. This CDR3 has 13 amino acids.

The chain joins TRBV5-1 to TRBJ1-6, with TRBD1 matching over 10 bases. This CDR3 contains 17 residues. Germline trimming cut 4 bases from V and 8 bases from J; bases unmatched to any gene: 12. In germline, CDR1 is SGHRS, CDR2 YFSETQ. The CDR3 is CASSLGTAGTGDSPLHF. The CDR3, as DNA: TGCGCCAGCAGCCTGGGAACTGCCGGGACAGGGGATTCACCCCTCCACTTT.

The rearrangement links TRBV19 to TRBJ1-5, with unresolved D. Germline loops: CDR1 LNHDA, CDR2 SQIVND (reference sequence). The CDR3 runs to 15 residues. CDR3 nucleotides: TGTGTTCATCGGAGCCCATCGACCGGCAATCAGCCCCAGCATTTT. Translation: CVHRSPSTGNQPQHF.

This clone appeared once. V usage is TRBV7-2 and J usage is TRBJ2-7, with TRBD2 as a possible D gene (5 bases). V was trimmed by 4 bases and J by 0 bases, leaving 7 bases between them. The CDR3 is 13 amino acids. The V gene's germline CDR1 is SGHTA and CDR2 FQGNSA. The CDR3 here is CASSYRDSYEQYF. Here the CDR3 DNA reads TGTGCCAGCAGCTACCGGGACTCCTACGAGCAGTACTTC.

This clone was detected only a few times. V usage is TRBV10-3 and J usage is TRBJ1-5, with D possibly matching TRBD1 (6 bases). CDR1 ENHRY and CDR2 SYGVKD come from the germline V gene. Deletions cut 6 bases from V and 6 bases from J, with 15 bases between. The CDR3 sequence is 14 residues long. The CDR3 region has the DNA TGTGCCATCAGCCAACAGGGCGGACGTCAGCCCCAGCATTTT. It codes for CAISQQGGRQPQHF.

V and J are TRBV28 and TRBJ2-5; 14 nucleotides agree with TRBD2. Germline V gene sequence: CDR1 MDHEN, CDR2 SYDVKM. This CDR3 has 17 amino acids. The trim removed 6 bases at V and 1 base at J, leaving 7 bases unmatched. CDR3 loop: CASRGTSGREPQETQYF. In DNA form, the CDR3 reads TGTGCCAGCAGAGGGACTAGCGGGAGAGAGCCCCAAGAGACCCAGTACTTC.

This rearrangement joins TRBV30 to TRBJ1-2; D call uncertain. The CDR3 length is 13 residues. Looked up from germline, CDR1 is GTSNPN and CDR2 is SVGIG (reference sequence). V dropped 1 base and J dropped 2 bases, with 8 bases sitting between them. CDR3 sequence reads: CAWSAGDNYGYTF. The CDR3 DNA sequence: TGTGCCTGGAGTGCAGGTGACAACTATGGCTACACCTTC.

The chain carries TRBV15 and TRBJ2-3, with D maybe TRBD2 (6 bases). V shed 5 bases and J shed 0 bases, with 12 bases lying between them. CDR1 is LNHNV and CDR2 is YYDKDF in the germline V gene (reference sequence). The CDR3 totals 15 residues. The CDR3 loop reads CATSSWGESTDTQYF. The CDR3, as DNA: TGTGCCACCAGCTCCTGGGGGGAGAGCACAGATACGCAGTATTTT. Looking up the rest from reference TRBV15 and TRBJ2-3 gives the full variable domain: DAMVIQNPRYQVTQFGKPVTLSCSQTLNHNVMYWYQQKSSQAPKLLFHYYDKDFNNEADTPDNFQSRRPNTSFCFLDIRSPGLGDTAMYLCATSSWGESTDTQYFGPGTRLTVL.

This clone was counted a single time. The genes are TRBV4-3 and TRBJ2-3, with D unclear. Trimming stripped 3 bases from V and 4 bases from J, with 8 bases between. The CDR3 runs 13 residues. Germline V lookup: CDR1 LGHNA, CDR2 YSLEER. As DNA, the CDR3 is TGCGCCAGCAGCCATCAAGCGCCAGATACGCAGTATTTT. Its translation is CASSHQAPDTQYF.

Details on this clone: The identical CDR3 is also encoded by other nucleotide sequences in the sample. The V call is TRBV5-1, the J call TRBJ2-1; TRBD2 matches 10 bases. V lost 5 bases and J lost 6; bases outside the gene matches: 5. Germline values: CDR1 SGHRS, CDR2 YFSETQ. The length of the CDR3 is 14 residues. CDR3 in amino acids: CASSLAGAVNEQFF. The CDR3 DNA sequence: TGCGCCAGCAGTCTAGCGGGGGCGGTCAATGAGCAGTTCTTC.

V is TRBV18 and J is TRBJ2-3; D not certain. The CDR3 loop spans 15 amino acids. The ends were cut back, 2 bases at V and 1 base at J, with 10 bases in the middle. The germline V gene encodes CDR1 KGHSH and CDR2 LQKENI. CDR3 loop: CASSPNVVGTDTQYF. As DNA, the CDR3 is TGTGCCAGCTCACCAAATGTGGTAGGCACAGATACGCAGTATTTT.

The chain links TRBV3-1 (or the pseudogene TRBV3-2) to TRBJ1-1; D ambiguous. The V end lost 6 bases, the J end lost 3 bases, and 14 bases lay between the germline ends. This CDR3 is built from 14 residues. Per germline, CDR1 LGHDT and CDR2 YNNKEL (reference sequence). In nucleotides, the CDR3 is TGTGCCAGCAGAAAGACAAGTCTGGACACTGAAGCTTTCTTT. It is translated as CASRKTSLDTEAFF.

The J gene is TRBJ2-5, the V gene TRBV7-9; 9 positions agree with TRBD2. Trimming took 5 bases from V and 2 from J; bases not matched to a gene: 3. This CDR3 spans 14 amino acids. From germline, CDR1 is SEHNR and CDR2 FQNEAQ (reference sequence). CDR3 loop: CASSTAGGQETQYF. The CDR3 bases are TGTGCCAGCAGCACAGCGGGAGGTCAAGAGACCCAGTACTTC.

This clone was detected only once. The chain combines TRBV6-5 with TRBJ2-7; 9 bases are a match to TRBD1. J gave up 5 bases and V 6 bases, and 11 bases lay outside the gene matches. CDR1 and CDR2 from the germline V gene are MNHEY and SVGAGI. CDR3 length: 15 amino acids. In DNA form, the CDR3 reads TGTGCCAGCAGACTTACAGGGGGCGCTCCCAACGAGCAGTACTTC. This translates into CASRLTGGAPNEQYF.

This clone appeared a single time. This sequence joins TRBV27 and TRBJ2-7, with D unresolved. Germline values: CDR1 MNHEY, CDR2 SMNVEV (reference sequence). The CDR3 spans 14 residues. V was pared by 5 bases and J by 3 bases, with 14 bases between. The CDR3 DNA reads as TGTGCCAGCAGTCTAACAGAAACGAGCTACGAGCAGTACTTC. It specifies CASSLTETSYEQYF.

The chain carries TRBV7-2 and TRBJ1-1; TRBD1 matches 9 bases. V gave up 5 bases and J gave up 4 bases; unmatched junction bases: 8. The CDR3 has 15 amino acids. Germline CDR1 and CDR2: SGHTA and FQGNSA. The CDR3 DNA sequence: TGTGCCAGCAGCACACGACAGGGGGGTGGCACTGAAGCTTTCTTT. Translation: CASSTRQGGGTEAFF.

The rearrangement joins TRBV7-2 to TRBJ2-3, with D possibly matching TRBD2 (5 bases). CDR1 is SGHTA, CDR2 FQGNSA, per germline. The CDR3 spans 14 residues. Trimming took 3 bases from V and 8 from J, leaving 15 bases between them. This chain's CDR3 is CASSFKSGKPTQYF. In DNA, the CDR3 is TGTGCCAGCAGCTTTAAATCGGGGAAGCCTACGCAGTATTTT.